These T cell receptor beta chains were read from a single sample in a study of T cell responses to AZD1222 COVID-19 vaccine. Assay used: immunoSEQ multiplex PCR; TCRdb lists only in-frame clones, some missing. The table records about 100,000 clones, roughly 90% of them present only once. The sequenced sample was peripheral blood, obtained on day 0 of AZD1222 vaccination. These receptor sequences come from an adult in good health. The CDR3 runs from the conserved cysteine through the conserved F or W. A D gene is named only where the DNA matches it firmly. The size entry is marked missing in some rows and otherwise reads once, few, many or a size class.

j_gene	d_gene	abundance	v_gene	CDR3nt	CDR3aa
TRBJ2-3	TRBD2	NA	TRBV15	TGTGCCACCAGCAGAGATATAGCGGGAGGGGGCACAGATACGCAGTATTTT	CATSRDIAGGGTDTQYF
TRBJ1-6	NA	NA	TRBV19	TGTGCCAGTAGTGACAAGATACACCACCGAGGGGTAAATTCACCCCTCCACTTT	CASSDKIHHRGVNSPLHF
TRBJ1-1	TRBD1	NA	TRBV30	TGTGCCTGGAATAATGGACAGGGGTGGAACACTGAAGCTTTCTTT	CAWNNGQGWNTEAFF
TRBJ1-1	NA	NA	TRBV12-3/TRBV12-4	TGTGCCAGCAGTTTTTCCGGGACTGAAGCTTTCTTT	CASSFSGTEAFF
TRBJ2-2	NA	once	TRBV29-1	TGCAGCGTTCTCAGGGGAGGTTCCGGGGAGCTGTTTTTT	CSVLRGGSGELFF
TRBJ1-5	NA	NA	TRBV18	TGTGCCAGCTCAAATGCTGACGCGCAGCGGGGGGATCAGCCCCAGCATTTT	CASSNADAQRGDQPQHF
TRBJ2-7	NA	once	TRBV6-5	TGTGCCAGCAGTTATTCCGGGACGGAATTTTACGAGCAGTACTTC	CASSYSGTEFYEQYF
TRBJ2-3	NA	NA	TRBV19	TGTGCCAGTAGGTCCTCTGGGGCCGGAGGGTCCCCAGATACGCAGTATTTT	CASRSSGAGGSPDTQYF
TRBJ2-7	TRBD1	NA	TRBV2	TGTGCCAGCACCGGGACAGATTCCTACGAGCAGTACTTC	CASTGTDSYEQYF
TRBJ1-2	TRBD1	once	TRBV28	TGTGCCAGCAGTTTATTGGGACAGAACTATGGCTACACCTTC	CASSLLGQNYGYTF
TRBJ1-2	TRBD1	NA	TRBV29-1	TGCAGCGCTTGGAAAATACAGGGGGCCCTTGACTATGGCTACACCTTC	CSAWKIQGALDYGYTF
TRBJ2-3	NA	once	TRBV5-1	TGCGCCAGCAGCTTCCTCAGGACCACAGATACGCAGTATTTT	CASSFLRTTDTQYF
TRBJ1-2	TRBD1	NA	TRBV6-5	TGTGCCAGCAGCAGGGGGGCTCTTAGTTATGGCTACACCTTC	CASSRGALSYGYTF
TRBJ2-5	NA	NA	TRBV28	TGTGCCAGCAGTTTAATAAGTACGGAAGAGACCCAGTACTTC	CASSLISTEETQYF
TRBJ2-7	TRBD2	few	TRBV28	TGTGCCAGCAATACAATAGCGGGCCTCTCCTACGAGCAGTACTTC	CASNTIAGLSYEQYF
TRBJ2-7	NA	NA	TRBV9	TGTGCCAGCAGCTTGTACTTGCGAGGCGAGCAGTACTTC	CASSLYLRGEQYF
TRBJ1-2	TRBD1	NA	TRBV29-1	TGCAGCGTCGGGACAGGGTTTGGGGACTATGGCTACACCTTC	CSVGTGFGDYGYTF
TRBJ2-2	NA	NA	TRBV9	TGTGCCAGCAGCATTAGTCAGGGGCTGAGCGGGGAGCTGTTTTTT	CASSISQGLSGELFF
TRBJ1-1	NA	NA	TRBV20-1	TGCAGTCCGACAGGTTCTGAAGCTTTCTTT	CSPTGSEAFF
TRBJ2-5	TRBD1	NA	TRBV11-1	TGTGCCAGCAGCTTACTCTTGGGGACAGTCCAAGAGACCCAGTACTTC	CASSLLLGTVQETQYF
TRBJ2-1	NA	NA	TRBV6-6	TGTGCCAGCAGTTATGGGCTTACTACCTACAATGAGCAGTTCTTC	CASSYGLTTYNEQFF
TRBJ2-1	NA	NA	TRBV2	TGTGCCAGCAGGCAGGATACTAGGGGCAATGAGCAGTTCTTC	CASRQDTRGNEQFF
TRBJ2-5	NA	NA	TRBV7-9	TGTGCCAGCAGCTTAAGATCGGAGACCCAGTACTTC	CASSLRSETQYF
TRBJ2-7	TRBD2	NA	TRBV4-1	TGCGCCAGCAGCCAAGAAGGGCTAGCGGGAGTTAACGAGCAGTACTTC	CASSQEGLAGVNEQYF
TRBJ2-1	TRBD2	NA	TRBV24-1	TGTGCCACCAGTGATTCTAGCGGGATCTACAATGAGCAGTTCTTC	CATSDSSGIYNEQFF
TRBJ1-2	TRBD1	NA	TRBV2	TGTGCCAGCAAGAGACAGGGGGCAATTAGATATGGCTACACCTTC	CASKRQGAIRYGYTF
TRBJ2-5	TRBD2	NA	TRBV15	TGTGCCACCAGCAGAGGTCAAACTAGCGGGAGGACGGGAGAGACCCAGTACTTC	CATSRGQTSGRTGETQYF
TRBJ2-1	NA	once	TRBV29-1	TGCAGCGTTGAAGCCTGGACTAACAATGAGCAGTTCTTC	CSVEAWTNNEQFF
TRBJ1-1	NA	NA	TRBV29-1	TGCAGCGTTGAACGCCAGCTGAACACTGAAGCTTTCTTT	CSVERQLNTEAFF
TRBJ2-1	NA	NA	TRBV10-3	TGTGCCATCAGTGAGTCGGTCTCCTACAATGAGCAGTTCTTC	CAISESVSYNEQFF
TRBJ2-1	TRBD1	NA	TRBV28	TGTGCCACTCGGGACAGGGTCTCCTACAATGAGCAGTTCTTC	CATRDRVSYNEQFF
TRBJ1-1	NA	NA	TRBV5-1	TGCGCCAGCAGCCCGGGCGTGGACACTGAAGCTTTCTTT	CASSPGVDTEAFF
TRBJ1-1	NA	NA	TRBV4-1	TGCGCCAGCAGCCAAGAAAGTCTTCAGAACACTGAAGCTTTCTTT	CASSQESLQNTEAFF